This TCR beta chain derives from a study of immune heterogeneity within non-small cell lung tumors. Overall study: A handful of squamous cell carcinomas, roughly eleven non-squamous carcinomas and 1 not otherwise specified made up the tumors. General observations from the study: Dominant CDR3 beta clonotypes repeated across a patient's tumor loci, while different loci held unique high-frequency clones. Across individual patients, the high-frequency T-cell receptor beta clonotypes were largely distinct. Correlation analysis showed that local T-cell clonality was moderately but significantly associated with local tumor mutational burden (R 0.3 to 0.4).

Multiplex PCR (32 V and 13 J primers) was used to amplify the TCR beta CDR3. Via MiXCR, TCRdb re-called the multiplex PCR reads, giving one row per CDR3 protein. The sample has more than 9,500 distinct CDR3 sequences; more than 25% are singletons. Template input was genomic DNA from bulk tumor (approximately 600 ng per sample). Taken during surgery, several biopsies per primary tumor were spaced as far apart as possible within the tumor mass. Enrolled individuals presented with untreated, newly diagnosed non-small cell lung cancer and received curative surgery. The V segment lost 0 bases and the J segment 5 bases; nucleotides outside the gene matches: 6. The germline V gene has CDR1 GTSNPN and CDR2 SVGIG (reference sequence). The CDR3 covers 15 residues. This clonotype was recorded many times. Antigen: not known.

Material: lung tumor tissue. The sequence derives from a man aged 55-75 years with non-small cell lung cancer. V and J are TRBV30 and TRBJ2-2; 7 bases line up with TRBD2. CDR3 nucleotide sequence: TGTGCCTGGAGTGTACTTGGGGGGGTTACCGGGGAGCTGTTTTTT. Amino acids: CAWSVLGGVTGELFF.